Shown below are 14 T cell receptor beta chains from a single sample sequenced in a study of technical replicates of blood from several donors. TCRdb keeps only in-frame clones here, not all; method: immunoSEQ multiplex PCR. The table records approximately 81,000 clones, roughly 77% of them present only once. The material sequenced was PBMCs. All receptors derive from a human donor in good health. Some clones in this sample may be carry-over from other donors' samples.

The chain combines TRBV11-2 with TRBJ2-3, with a tentative D call TRBD2 (6 bases). V was pared by 2 bases and J by 0 bases, with 12 bases between. The CDR3 loop spans 16 amino acids. From germline, CDR1 is SGHAT and CDR2 FQNNGV. CDR3 protein: CASSLQAAGSTDTQYF. The CDR3, as DNA: TGTGCCAGCAGCTTACAGGCAGCGGGTAGCACAGATACGCAGTATTTT. Drawing the rest from reference TRBV11-2 and TRBJ2-3, the complete variable domain is EAGVAQSPRYKIIEKRQSVAFWCNPISGHATLYWYQQILGQGPKLLIQFQNNGVVDDSQLPKDRFSAERLKGVDSTLKIQPAKLEDSAVYLCASSLQAAGSTDTQYFGPGTRLTVL.

This chain joins TRBV7-6 and TRBJ2-1; D unclear. Deletions cut 5 bases from V and 0 bases from J, with 14 bases between. The CDR3 covers 16 residues. Germline loops: CDR1 SGHVS, CDR2 FNYEAQ. The CDR3 loop reads CASSPFGPGSYNEQFF. The CDR3 bases are TGTGCCAGCAGCCCGTTTGGTCCCGGCTCCTACAATGAGCAGTTCTTC.

The chain combines TRBV4-3 with TRBJ1-1; maybe TRBD1 (5 bases). V lost 1 base to trimming and J lost 4 bases, with 10 bases between them. The germline V gene encodes CDR1 LGHNA and CDR2 YSLEER. The CDR3 loop spans 14 amino acids. CDR3 DNA sequence: TGCGCCAGCAGCCAAGTTCCCAGGGCCACTGAAGCTTTCTTT. It is translated as CASSQVPRATEAFF.

J is TRBJ2-1 and V is TRBV6-5; TRBD1 matches 9 bases. Germline CDR1 MNHEY, CDR2 SVGAGI. V was clipped by 6 bases and J by 6 bases; unmatched bases: 6. This CDR3 region has 14 residues. CDR3 DNA: TGTGCCAGCAGGACCGGGACAGGGTTCAATGAGCAGTTCTTC. Protein sequence: CASRTGTGFNEQFF.

The chain recombines TRBV10-2 with TRBJ2-1; D is possibly TRBD2 (5 bases). With 4 bases removed from V and 6 bases from J, the gap between germline ends came to 10 bases. This CDR3 is 13 amino acids long. Germline V lookup: CDR1 WSHSY, CDR2 SAAADI. The CDR3 here is CASSVLRANEQFF. CDR3 DNA: TGCGCCAGCAGTGTTTTGAGGGCCAATGAGCAGTTCTTC.

The CDR3 region has the DNA TGTGCCATACAGGACACCTCCTACAATGAGCAGTTCTTC. Translation gives CAIQDTSYNEQFF. The gene calls are TRBV28 and TRBJ2-1; tentative D call: TRBD1 (5 bases). CDR1 is MDHEN, CDR2 SYDVKM, per germline. The CDR3 runs 13 residues. The ends were cut back, 10 bases at V and 0 bases at J, with 10 bases in the middle. Variable domain in full (rest from reference TRBV28 and TRBJ2-1): DVKVTQSSRYLVKRTGEKVFLECVQDMDHENMFWYRQDPGLGLRLIYFSYDVKMKEKGDIPEGYSVSREKKERFSLILESASTNQTSMYLCAIQDTSYNEQFFGPGTRLTVL.

The chain employs TRBV12-5 and TRBJ2-1; D perhaps matches TRBD2 (6 bases). The CDR3 runs 15 residues. Looked up from germline, CDR1 is LGHNT and CDR2 is FRNRAP. V gave up 6 bases and J gave up 1 base, with 13 bases separating them. CDR3 nucleotide sequence: TGTGCTAGTGGCGCGGGGCGACGATCCTACAATGAGCAGTTCTTC. Protein: CASGAGRRSYNEQFF.

The chain uses TRBV6-6 and TRBJ1-5; no clear D gene. Per germline, CDR1 MNHNY and CDR2 SVGAGI (reference sequence). Trimming removed 0 bases at V and 0 bases at J, with 9 bases between. The CDR3 extends over 16 amino acids. Here the CDR3 DNA reads TGTGCCAGCAGTTACTCGCGGCCAAATAGCAATCAGCCCCAGCATTTT. It is translated as CASSYSRPNSNQPQHF.

The rearrangement uses TRBV11-2 and TRBJ2-6; 7 bases match TRBD2. Germline-derived CDR1 and CDR2 are SGHAT and FQNNGV. J gave up 5 bases and V 5 bases, and 6 bases lay outside the gene matches. The length of the CDR3 is 15 residues. CDR3 nucleotides: TGTGCCAGCAGCCGAGGCGGGGGTCGGGCCAACGTCCTGACTTTC. It specifies CASSRGGGRANVLTF.

This clone has a single count. This chain uses TRBV4-2 with TRBJ2-5; 8 positions agree with TRBD1. The CDR3 contains 15 residues. Germline trimming cut 1 base from V and 2 bases from J; bases unmatched to any gene: 3. Germline CDR1 is LGHNA and CDR2 is YNFKEQ. The CDR3 region is CASSQARTGQETQYF. In DNA, the CDR3 is TGTGCCAGCAGCCAAGCTCGGACAGGGCAAGAGACCCAGTACTTC.

This chain connects TRBV27 to TRBJ1-3; D possibly corresponds to TRBD1 (6 bases). The CDR3 sequence is 13 residues long. Per germline, CDR1 MNHEY and CDR2 SMNVEV (reference sequence). The ends were cut back, 4 bases at V and 5 bases at J, with 9 bases in the middle. The CDR3 protein is CASSSGARNTIYF. The CDR3 DNA reads as TGTGCCAGCAGTTCAGGGGCACGAAACACCATATATTTT.

The chain couples TRBV25-1 to TRBJ2-1; TRBD1 agrees at 11 bases. Germline CDR1 MGHDK, CDR2 SYGVNS. This CDR3 has 17 residues. V gave up 1 base and J gave up 1 base; unmatched junction bases: 3. The CDR3 is CASSELGQGASYNEQFF. Written as DNA, the CDR3 is TGTGCCAGCAGTGAATTAGGACAGGGGGCGTCCTACAATGAGCAGTTCTTC.

This clone was detected only a few times. The rearrangement joins TRBV7-9 to TRBJ1-1, with D perhaps matching TRBD1 (6 bases). The ends were cut back, 0 bases at V and 1 base at J, with 9 bases in the middle. The CDR3 extends over 15 amino acids. Germline V gene data show CDR1 as SEHNR and CDR2 as FQNEAQ (reference sequence). CDR3: CASSLAWDKNTEAFF. The CDR3 coding sequence is TGTGCCAGCAGCTTAGCATGGGACAAGAACACTGAAGCTTTCTTT.

This clone was observed a handful of times. V gene TRBV7-3 combines with J gene TRBJ1-1, with 7 bases identical to TRBD1. J gave up 8 bases and V 2 bases, and 8 bases lay outside the gene matches. Looked up from germline, CDR1 is SGHTA and CDR2 is FQGTGA. The CDR3 contains 14 residues. CDR3 DNA: TGTGCCAGCAGCTTATACGCAGGGGGAACAGAAGCTTTCTTT. Protein: CASSLYAGGTEAFF.